This T cell receptor beta chain came from a study of memory CD4+ T cells and cytomegalovirus serostatus (dated by TCRdb to the late 2010s). Context from the whole study: The cohort included approximately 35 healthy adults from Belgium, of whom 9 were CMV seropositive and approximately 25 were CMV seronegative. CD4+ memory TCRbeta repertoires of a Belgian cohort with known cytomegalovirus serostatus were sequenced in order to replicate a published TCR-based CMV serostatus classifier. General study outcomes and caveats: Results were interpreted as suggesting that the CMV-associated TCR signature is largely present in the CD4+ memory repertoire. Among the approximately 160 previously reported CMV-associated TCRbeta sequences, 67 showed up in the CD4+ memory repertoires, with each one found in between one and five individuals. A median bootstrapped AUC of 0.95 with a 95% CI of 0.76-1.00 was achieved on the Belgian cohort by the original-framework classifier. Unlike the original study, which covered naive and memory CD4+ and CD8+ populations, the Belgian study sequenced only CD4+CD45RO+ memory cells. CMV serostatus prediction reached a median bootstrapped AUC of roughly 0.96 with the original framework and 0.91 with a US-trained random forest.

A FACSAria II was used to sort memory CD4+ T cells, defined as single viable CD3+CD4+CD8-CD45RO+ cells. CMV serostatus was determined with a Roche Elecsys assay detecting serum IgG against CMV pp150, pp28, p38 and p52. After thawing, total CD4+ T cells were enriched by positive selection with CD4 magnetic microbeads. The samples came from a different study that was designed specifically to examine the CD4+ T cell memory repertoire. Following standard operating procedures, peripheral blood mononuclear cells were isolated and cryopreserved, while serum was kept at -80 degrees C. The staining used CD3-PerCP (BW264/56), CD4-APC (RPA-T4), CD45RO-PE (UCHT1) and CD8-Pacific Orange (3B5) antibodies, and Sytox blue was used to exclude non-viable cells. CDR1 and CDR2, per the germline V gene, are KGHSH and LQKENI. At the junction V is shortened by 6 bases and J by 4 bases; bases outside the gene matches: 3. There are 14 amino acids in the CDR3, from cysteine to phenylalanine inclusive. The CDR3 DNA has 42 bases and is translated from base 1.

Note on this clone: There is no known antigen for this receptor. Base qualities are not provided; no much larger clone lies one nucleotide away.

Genomic DNA was extracted from sorted cells with the Quick-DNA Microprep Kit. Amplification of TCRbeta DNA was done with the immunoSEQ hsTCRbeta kit, following the protocol from the manufacturer. An Illumina MiSeq instrument was used to sequence the TCRbeta libraries. Per the authors' processing: After out-of-frame sequences were removed, 2.4 million or so distinct TCRbeta sequences remained, averaging around 70,000 per individual. Each individual was scored according to the count of more than 150 previously reported CMV-associated TCRbeta sequences and the total productive distinct TCRbeta count. A beta-binomial model was reimplemented in Python, and random forests from scikit-learn, run with default parameters, were trained on data from the US cohort. Classifier performance on the Belgian cohort was summarized as median AUC with percentile confidence intervals over 10,000 bootstrap iterations. The clones in this table, taken by TCRdb from immuneACCESS, are in-frame only. Not every clone is retained; where verified, under half of the shortfall comes from an unresolved V gene, and the cause of the rest is unknown. V and J calls and clone size are as listed in that table; D and trimming were resolved from the DNA. The sample includes more than 35,000 clones, with 70% to 80% observed a single time. Of the sample, over 4.5% is held by the ten largest clones.

The receptor's source is an adult in good health and CMV-seropositive. Source material: memory CD4+ T cells from blood. The receptor chain draws on TRBV18 and TRBJ2-3, with 11 bases aligning to TRBD2. The CDR3 sequence is CASSLLAGADTQYF. The nucleotide sequence is TGTGCCAGCTCCTTACTAGCGGGGGCAGATACGCAGTATTTT.